A selection of T cell receptor beta chains follows, all from one sample in a study of blood T cell repertoires in COVID-19. TCRdb's copy holds only in-frame clones and misses some; the assay was immunoSEQ multiplex PCR. Of some 110,000 clones detected, roughly 87% appear once; the ten largest clones hold approximately 7.7%. The sample taken for sequencing was peripheral blood. The receptor source for this set is a human donor in a cohort sampled during active COVID-19. Each CDR3 is given without its conserved first and last residue.

CDR3	V	J
ASSQGWETQY	TRBV12-3/TRBV12-4	TRBJ2-5
ASRTGGGYT	TRBV12-3/TRBV12-4	TRBJ1-2
ASRGGATYEQY	TRBV27	TRBJ2-7
ASSLGDIGRGRSTYEQY	TRBV5-1	TRBJ2-7
ASGGLGGHHSYNEQF	TRBV11-2	TRBJ2-1
ASSQELAGVWYEQF	TRBV3-1/TRBV3-2	TRBJ2-1
ASSYSSTRGLGYEQY	TRBV27	TRBJ2-7
ASGLTSDYNEQF	TRBV12-5	TRBJ2-1
ASTESDTEAF	TRBV3-1/TRBV3-2	TRBJ1-1
ASSLFISGSPLLETQY	TRBV28	TRBJ2-5
ASIGDQPQH	TRBV27	TRBJ1-5
ASSLAVGVNTDTQY	TRBV11-2	TRBJ2-3
ASSDRETGPLRPLH	TRBV5-1	TRBJ1-6
ASSEYPGSYEQY	TRBV25-1	TRBJ2-7
ASSGRRAFQETQY	TRBV19	TRBJ2-5
ASSFDSSNTEAF	TRBV7-3	TRBJ1-1
AISETGDTYEQY	TRBV10-3	TRBJ2-7
ASSLDRGGSGNTIY	TRBV5-4	TRBJ1-3
ASSFSPNEKLF	TRBV7-7	TRBJ1-4
ASSEGVLPGELF	TRBV2	TRBJ2-2
ASTQPGQGVSGNQPQH	TRBV19	TRBJ1-5
ASSLDRTSYEQY	TRBV5-6	TRBJ2-7
ASSSLPGQGRLGLGYT	TRBV7-2	TRBJ1-2
ASSQDGAGIGETQY	TRBV4-1	TRBJ2-5
ASSDGQPKVKTQY	TRBV2	TRBJ2-5
ASSIDPPGSYNEQF	TRBV19	TRBJ2-1
ASSLPYGPGQPTGYT	TRBV11-2	TRBJ1-2
ATKTGETGGYT	TRBV6-6	TRBJ1-2
ASSVGGGSGETQY	TRBV9	TRBJ2-5
ASSLRTGFDF	TRBV28	TRBJ1-1
ASSLGAPTIY	TRBV11-3	TRBJ1-3
AWSVTGARTEAF	TRBV30	TRBJ1-1
AISASGARTDTQY	TRBV10-3	TRBJ2-3
ASSGGRAYGYT	TRBV25-1	TRBJ1-2
ASSQDSGLAKNIQY	TRBV14	TRBJ2-4
ASEPGGNYGYT	TRBV19	TRBJ1-2
ASSLGTGGEYEQY	TRBV5-1	TRBJ2-7
ASSLDRATSGGAYNEQF	TRBV11-2	TRBJ2-1
ASSLGRGGYEQY	TRBV7-6	TRBJ2-7
ASMPRLAGGPTNTDTQY	TRBV5-1	TRBJ2-3
ASSQGTGELPTDTQY	TRBV4-1	TRBJ2-3
ASSQDHTATGGYT	TRBV14	TRBJ1-2
ASSSRGTGGDEQF	TRBV19	TRBJ2-1
ASSSRLAGAQPADTQY	TRBV27	TRBJ2-3
ASSRPNGGAGSSEQY	TRBV4-1	TRBJ2-7
ATAGGPGNEQF	TRBV5-1	TRBJ2-1
ASRKGYRDEQF	TRBV3-1/TRBV3-2	TRBJ2-1
ATSAGGRAF	TRBV24-1	TRBJ1-1
ASSYSVMSGFDEQF	TRBV6-2/TRBV6-3	TRBJ2-1
ASSPGPGRNQPQH	TRBV18	TRBJ1-5
ATSRRVPNTGELF	TRBV15	TRBJ2-2
ATSRDSQGSHEQF	TRBV15	TRBJ2-1
ASSQDSLAGVAYEQY	TRBV3-1/TRBV3-2	TRBJ2-7
ASSGPGHEQY	TRBV12-3/TRBV12-4	TRBJ2-7
ASSLAGGASGANVLT	TRBV7-3	TRBJ2-6
ASSQVRQGMNTEAF	TRBV4-1	TRBJ1-1
ASSFKGVHEQY	TRBV5-4	TRBJ2-7
ASSSRWTSGRWLRETQY	TRBV5-6	TRBJ2-5
ASSLGGGRGQPQH	TRBV10-2	TRBJ1-5